This T cell receptor beta chain stems from a study of cytomegalovirus exposure and HLA in healthy donors. Study background: Most genotyped donors, roughly 83% of around 370, had Caucasian-associated genetic ancestry.

After removal of 6 bases from V and 5 bases from J, the junction contained 5 bases not matched to a gene. The CDR3 extends over 13 amino acids. CDR1 is KGHSH, CDR2 LQKENI, per germline. In the case of this clone: What it binds is unknown.

Findings and limits, study-wide: In most subjects, TCR beta sequences reportedly gave accurate predictions of HLA-A and HLA-B alleles.

With 60 Vbeta and 13 Jbeta primers, the PCR was carried out. In the original analysis: In a later analysis, the count reached 74 million or so unique TCR beta chains, with roughly 12 million shared. Clones were read by immunoSEQ multiplex PCR, and TCRdb kept only the in-frame ones, dropping some. The DNA gave D and trimming, while V, J and clone size come from that table. The sample has 150,000 to 200,000 clones; 80% to 90% are singletons. The rearrangement links TRBV18 to TRBJ1-2; 8 bases fit TRBD1. The specimen was PBMCs. The sequence was collected from a woman aged 18-29 years in good health and CMV-seronegative. The CDR3 sequence: CASSQDREYGYTF. CDR3 coding DNA: TGTGCCAGCTCCCAGGACAGGGAGTATGGCTACACCTTC.